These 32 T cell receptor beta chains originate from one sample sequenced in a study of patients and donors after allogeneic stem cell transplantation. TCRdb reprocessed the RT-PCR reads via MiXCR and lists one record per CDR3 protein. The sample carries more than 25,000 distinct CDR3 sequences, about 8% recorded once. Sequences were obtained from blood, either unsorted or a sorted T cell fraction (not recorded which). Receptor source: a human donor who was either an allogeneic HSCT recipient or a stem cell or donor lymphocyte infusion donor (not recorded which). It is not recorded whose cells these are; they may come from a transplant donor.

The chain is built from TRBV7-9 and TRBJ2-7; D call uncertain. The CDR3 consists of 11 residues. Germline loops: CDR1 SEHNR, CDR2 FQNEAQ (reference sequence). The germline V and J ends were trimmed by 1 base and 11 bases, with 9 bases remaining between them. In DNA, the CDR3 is TGTGCCAGCAGCTTAGTAACAGAGGAGTACTTC. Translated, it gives CASSLVTEEYF. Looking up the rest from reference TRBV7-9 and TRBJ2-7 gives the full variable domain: DTGVSQNPRHKITKRGQNVTFRCDPISEHNRLYWYRQTLGQGPEFLTYFQNEAQLEKSRLLSDRFSAERPKGSFSTLEIQRTEQGDSAMYLCASSLVTEEYFGPGTRLTVT.

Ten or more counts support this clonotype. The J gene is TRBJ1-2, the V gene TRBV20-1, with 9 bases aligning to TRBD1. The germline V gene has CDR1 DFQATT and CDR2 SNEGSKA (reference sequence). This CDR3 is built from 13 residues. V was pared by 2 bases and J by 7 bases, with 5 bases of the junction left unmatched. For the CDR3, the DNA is TGCAGTGCTAGAAAGGGACAGGGCTCTGGCTACACCTTC. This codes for CSARKGQGSGYTF.

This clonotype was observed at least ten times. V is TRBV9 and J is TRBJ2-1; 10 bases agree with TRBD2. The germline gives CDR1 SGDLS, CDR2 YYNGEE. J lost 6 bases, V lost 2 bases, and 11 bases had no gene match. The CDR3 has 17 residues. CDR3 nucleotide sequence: TGTGCCAGCAGCGTCGAACCCCTAGCGGGGGTTCGCAATGAGCAGTTCTTC. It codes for CASSVEPLAGVRNEQFF.

CDR3 protein: CASTTPGQLNTEAFF. CDR3 coding DNA: TGTGCCAGCACCACACCGGGACAACTGAACACTGAAGCTTTCTTT. This chain uses TRBV28 with TRBJ1-1, with D perhaps TRBD1 (6 bases). This CDR3 spans 15 amino acids. Germline CDR1 and CDR2: MDHEN and SYDVKM. V lost 7 bases, J lost 0 bases, and 15 bases lay in between.

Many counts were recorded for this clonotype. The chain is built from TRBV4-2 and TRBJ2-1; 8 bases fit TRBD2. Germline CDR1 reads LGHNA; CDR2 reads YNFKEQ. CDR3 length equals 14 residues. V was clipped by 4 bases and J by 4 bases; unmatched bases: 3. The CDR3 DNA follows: TGTGCCAGCAGCCCCGGGACTAGGTACAATGAGCAGTTCTTC. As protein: CASSPGTRYNEQFF.

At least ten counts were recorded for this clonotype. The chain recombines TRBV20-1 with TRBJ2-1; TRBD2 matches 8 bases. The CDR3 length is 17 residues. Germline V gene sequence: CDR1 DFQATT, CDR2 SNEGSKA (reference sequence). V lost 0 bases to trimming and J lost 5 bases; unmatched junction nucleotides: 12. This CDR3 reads CSAREMTTSVHDNEQFF. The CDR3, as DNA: TGCAGTGCTAGAGAGATGACGACTAGCGTACACGACAATGAGCAGTTCTTC.

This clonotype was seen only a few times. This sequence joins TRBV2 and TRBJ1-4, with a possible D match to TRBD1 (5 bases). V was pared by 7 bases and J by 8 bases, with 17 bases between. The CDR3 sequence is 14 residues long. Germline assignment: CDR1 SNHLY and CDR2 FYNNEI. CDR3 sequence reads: CASNWLGPGEKLFF. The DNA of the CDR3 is TGTGCCAGCAATTGGTTGGGGCCGGGGGAAAAACTGTTTTTT.

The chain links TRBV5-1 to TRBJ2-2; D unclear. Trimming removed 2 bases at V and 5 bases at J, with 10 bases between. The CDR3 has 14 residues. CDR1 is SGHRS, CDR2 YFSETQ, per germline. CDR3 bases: TGCGCCAGCAGCTTAGGCTCCCCGACCGGGGAGCTGTTTTTT. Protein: CASSLGSPTGELFF.

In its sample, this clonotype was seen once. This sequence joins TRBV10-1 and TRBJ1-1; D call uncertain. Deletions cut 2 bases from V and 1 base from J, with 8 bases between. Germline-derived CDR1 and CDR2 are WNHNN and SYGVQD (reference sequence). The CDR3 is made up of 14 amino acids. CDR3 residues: CASSENRGNTEAFF. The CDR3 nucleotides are TGCGCCAGCAGTGAGAACCGGGGGAACACTGAAGCTTTCTTT.

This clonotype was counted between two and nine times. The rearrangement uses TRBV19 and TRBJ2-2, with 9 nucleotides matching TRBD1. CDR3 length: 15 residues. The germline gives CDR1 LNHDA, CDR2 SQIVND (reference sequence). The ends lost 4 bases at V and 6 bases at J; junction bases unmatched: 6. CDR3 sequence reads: CASSSWTGVPGELFF. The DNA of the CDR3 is TGTGCCAGTAGTAGCTGGACAGGGGTCCCCGGGGAGCTGTTTTTT.

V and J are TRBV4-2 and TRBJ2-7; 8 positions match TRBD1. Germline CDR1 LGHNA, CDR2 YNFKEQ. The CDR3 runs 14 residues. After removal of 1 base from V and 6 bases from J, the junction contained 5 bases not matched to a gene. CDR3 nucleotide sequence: TGTGCCAGCAGCCAAGGGACAGGGCTATCCGAGCAGTACTTC. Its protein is CASSQGTGLSEQYF.

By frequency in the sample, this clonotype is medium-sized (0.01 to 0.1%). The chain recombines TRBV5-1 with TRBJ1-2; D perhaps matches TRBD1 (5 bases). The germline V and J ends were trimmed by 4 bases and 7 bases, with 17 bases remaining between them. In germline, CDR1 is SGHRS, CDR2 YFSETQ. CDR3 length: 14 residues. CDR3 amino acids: CASSPQRGPLGYTF. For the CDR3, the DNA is TGCGCCAGCAGCCCGCAACGGGGCCCTCTTGGCTACACCTTC.

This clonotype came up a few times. The CDR3 sequence is CASSYSYSIAKNIQYF. The CDR3 nucleotides read TGTGCCAGCAGTTACTCGTACTCTATAGCCAAAAACATTCAGTACTTC. This chain links TRBV6-5 with TRBJ2-4; D uncertain. V lost 0 bases, J lost 0 bases, and 9 bases lay in between. The CDR3 runs 16 residues. Looked up from germline, CDR1 is MNHEY and CDR2 is SVGAGI.

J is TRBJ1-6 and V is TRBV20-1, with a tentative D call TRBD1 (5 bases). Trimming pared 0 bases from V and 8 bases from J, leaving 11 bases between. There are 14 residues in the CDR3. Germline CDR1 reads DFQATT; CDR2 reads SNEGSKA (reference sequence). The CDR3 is CSAREGHRDSPLHF. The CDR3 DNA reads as TGCAGTGCTAGAGAGGGGCACCGGGATTCACCCCTCCACTTT.

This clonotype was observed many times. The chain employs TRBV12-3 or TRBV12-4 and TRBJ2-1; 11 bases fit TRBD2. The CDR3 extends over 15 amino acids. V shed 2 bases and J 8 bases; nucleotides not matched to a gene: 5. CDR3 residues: CASSLQTSGGHEQFF. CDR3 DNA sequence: TGTGCCAGCAGTTTACAAACTAGCGGGGGCCATGAGCAGTTCTTC.

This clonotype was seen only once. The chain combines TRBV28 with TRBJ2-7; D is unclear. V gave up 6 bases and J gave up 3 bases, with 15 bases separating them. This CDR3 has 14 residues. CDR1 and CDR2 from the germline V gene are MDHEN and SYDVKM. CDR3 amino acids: CASRFTRNVYEQYF. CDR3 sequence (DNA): TGTGCCAGCAGGTTCACCCGGAACGTCTACGAGCAGTACTTC.

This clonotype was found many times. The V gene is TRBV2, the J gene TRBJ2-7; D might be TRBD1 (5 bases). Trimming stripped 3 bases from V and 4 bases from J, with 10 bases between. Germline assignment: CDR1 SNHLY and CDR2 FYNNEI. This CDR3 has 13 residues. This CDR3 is CASSEEQEYEQYF. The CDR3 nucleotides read TGTGCCAGCAGTGAGGAACAGGAATACGAGCAGTACTTC.

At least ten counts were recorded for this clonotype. This chain's CDR3 is CASSTRGETQYF. The DNA for the CDR3 is TGTGCCAGCAGCACCCGGGGAGAGACCCAGTACTTC. The chain uses TRBV9 and TRBJ2-5; weak D call: TRBD2 (5 bases). The CDR3 has 12 amino acids. Trimming stripped 4 bases from V and 4 bases from J, with 8 bases between. CDR1 and CDR2 from the germline V gene are SGDLS and YYNGEE. The full variable domain, rest sourced from reference TRBV9 and TRBJ2-5, is DSGVTQTPKHLITATGQRVTLRCSPRSGDLSVYWYQQSLDQGLQFLIQYYNGEERAKGNILERFSAQQFPDLHSELNLSSLELGDSALYFCASSTRGETQYFGPGTRLLVL.

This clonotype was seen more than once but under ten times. CDR3 nucleotides: TGCAGTGCTCAACCCACAGGGAATCAGCCCCAGCATTTT. Protein sequence: CSAQPTGNQPQHF. The chain joins TRBV20-1 to TRBJ1-5; maybe TRBD1 (6 bases). CDR1 is DFQATT, CDR2 SNEGSKA, per germline (reference sequence). The CDR3 loop spans 13 amino acids. The V gene lost 5 bases and the J gene lost 4 bases, with 12 bases spanning the gap.

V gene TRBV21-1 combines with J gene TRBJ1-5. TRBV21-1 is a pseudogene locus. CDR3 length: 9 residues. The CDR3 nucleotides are TGTGCCAGCTTCACTGTCCAGCATTTT. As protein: CASFTVQHF.

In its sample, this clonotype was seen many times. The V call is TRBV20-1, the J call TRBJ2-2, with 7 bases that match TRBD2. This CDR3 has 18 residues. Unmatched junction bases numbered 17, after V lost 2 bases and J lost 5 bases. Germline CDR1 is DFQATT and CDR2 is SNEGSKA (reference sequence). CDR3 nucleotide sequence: TGCAGTGCTAGAAATCCCTATAGACTAGCTCGTGGTACCGGGGAGCTGTTTTTT. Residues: CSARNPYRLARGTGELFF.

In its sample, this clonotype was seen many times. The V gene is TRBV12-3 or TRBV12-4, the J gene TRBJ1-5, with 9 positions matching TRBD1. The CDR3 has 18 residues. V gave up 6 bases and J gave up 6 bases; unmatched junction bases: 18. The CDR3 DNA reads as TGTGCCAGCAGCTCCCTCGGACAGGGGAAAGGGTTTGGTCAGCCCCAGCATTTT. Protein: CASSSLGQGKGFGQPQHF.

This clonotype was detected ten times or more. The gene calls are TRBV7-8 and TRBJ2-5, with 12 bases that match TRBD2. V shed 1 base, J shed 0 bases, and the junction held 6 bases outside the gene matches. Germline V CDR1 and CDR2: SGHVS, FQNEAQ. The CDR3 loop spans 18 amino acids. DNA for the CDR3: TGTGCCAGCAGCTTAGTTCCTAGCGGGGGGGTGTACCAAGAGACCCAGTACTTC. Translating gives CASSLVPSGGVYQETQYF.

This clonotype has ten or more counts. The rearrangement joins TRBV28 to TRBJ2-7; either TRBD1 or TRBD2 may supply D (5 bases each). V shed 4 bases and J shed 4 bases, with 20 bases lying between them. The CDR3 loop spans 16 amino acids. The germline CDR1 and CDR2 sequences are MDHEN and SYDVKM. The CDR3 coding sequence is TGTGCCAGCAGTTCCCCCTATGAGGGGCCCACATACGAGCAGTACTTC. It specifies CASSSPYEGPTYEQYF.

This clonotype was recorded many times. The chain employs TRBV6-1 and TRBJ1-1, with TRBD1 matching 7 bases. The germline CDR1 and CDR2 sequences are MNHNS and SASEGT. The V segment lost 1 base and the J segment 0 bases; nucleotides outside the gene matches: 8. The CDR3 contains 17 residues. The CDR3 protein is CASSEVVDRPMNTEAFF. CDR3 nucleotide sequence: TGTGCCAGCAGTGAAGTAGTGGACAGGCCAATGAACACTGAAGCTTTCTTT.

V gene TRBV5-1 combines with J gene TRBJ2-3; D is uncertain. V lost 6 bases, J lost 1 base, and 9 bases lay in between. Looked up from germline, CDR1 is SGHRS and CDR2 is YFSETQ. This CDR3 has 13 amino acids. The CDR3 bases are TGCGCCAGCATCCCAACCGGCACAGATACGCAGTATTTT. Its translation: CASIPTGTDTQYF. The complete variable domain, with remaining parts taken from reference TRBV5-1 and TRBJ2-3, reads KAGVTQTPRYLIKTRGQQVTLSCSPISGHRSVSWYQQTPGQGLQFLFEYFSETQRNKGNFPGRFSGRQFSNSRSEMNVSTLELGDSALYLCASIPTGTDTQYFGPGTRLTVL.

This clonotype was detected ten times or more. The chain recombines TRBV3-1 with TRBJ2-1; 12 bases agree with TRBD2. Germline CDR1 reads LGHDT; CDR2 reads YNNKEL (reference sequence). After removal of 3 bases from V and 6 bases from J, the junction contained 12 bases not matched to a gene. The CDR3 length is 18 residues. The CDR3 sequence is CASSHMPQTSGRANEQFF. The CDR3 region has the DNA TGTGCCAGCAGCCATATGCCCCAGACTAGCGGGAGAGCCAATGAGCAGTTCTTC.

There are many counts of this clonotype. CDR3 residues: CASTHKVFGNTIYF. The DNA of the CDR3 is TGTGCCAGCACTCATAAGGTTTTTGGAAACACCATATATTTT. This chain joins TRBV28 and TRBJ1-3; D is undetermined. Between the trimmed V and J ends, which lost 7 bases and 3 bases, there was a span of 13 bases. The CDR3 is 14 residues long. CDR1 is MDHEN, CDR2 SYDVKM, per germline.

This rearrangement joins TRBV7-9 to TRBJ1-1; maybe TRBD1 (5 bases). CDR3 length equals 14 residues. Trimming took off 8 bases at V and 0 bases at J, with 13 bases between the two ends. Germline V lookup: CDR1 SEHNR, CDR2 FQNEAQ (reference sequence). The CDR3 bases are TGTGCCAGCTTTACCCCGGGGCTGAACACTGAAGCTTTCTTT. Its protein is CASFTPGLNTEAFF.

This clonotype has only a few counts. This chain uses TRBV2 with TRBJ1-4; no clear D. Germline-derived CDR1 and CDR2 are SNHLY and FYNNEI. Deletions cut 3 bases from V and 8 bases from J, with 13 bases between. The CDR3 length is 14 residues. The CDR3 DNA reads TGTGCCAGCAGTGATCAGGAGATTGTAGAAAAACTGTTTTTT. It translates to CASSDQEIVEKLFF. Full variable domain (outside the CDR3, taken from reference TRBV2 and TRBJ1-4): EPEVTQTPSHQVTQMGQEVILRCVPISNHLYFYWYRQILGQKVEFLVSFYNNEISEKSEIFDDQFSVERPDGSNFTLKIRSTKLEDSAMYFCASSDQEIVEKLFFGSGTQLSVL.

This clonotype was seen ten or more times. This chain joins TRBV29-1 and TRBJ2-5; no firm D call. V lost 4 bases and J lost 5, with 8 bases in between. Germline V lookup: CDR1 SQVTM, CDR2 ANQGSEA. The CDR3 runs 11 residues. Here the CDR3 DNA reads TGCAGCGTTGTAGGAGTGGAGACCCAGTACTTC. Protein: CSVVGVETQYF.

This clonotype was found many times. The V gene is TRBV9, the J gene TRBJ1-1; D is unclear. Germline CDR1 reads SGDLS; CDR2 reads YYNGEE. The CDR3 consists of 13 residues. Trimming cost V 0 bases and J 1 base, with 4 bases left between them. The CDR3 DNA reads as TGTGCCAGCAGCGTAGACAGGAACACTGAAGCTTTCTTT. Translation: CASSVDRNTEAFF.